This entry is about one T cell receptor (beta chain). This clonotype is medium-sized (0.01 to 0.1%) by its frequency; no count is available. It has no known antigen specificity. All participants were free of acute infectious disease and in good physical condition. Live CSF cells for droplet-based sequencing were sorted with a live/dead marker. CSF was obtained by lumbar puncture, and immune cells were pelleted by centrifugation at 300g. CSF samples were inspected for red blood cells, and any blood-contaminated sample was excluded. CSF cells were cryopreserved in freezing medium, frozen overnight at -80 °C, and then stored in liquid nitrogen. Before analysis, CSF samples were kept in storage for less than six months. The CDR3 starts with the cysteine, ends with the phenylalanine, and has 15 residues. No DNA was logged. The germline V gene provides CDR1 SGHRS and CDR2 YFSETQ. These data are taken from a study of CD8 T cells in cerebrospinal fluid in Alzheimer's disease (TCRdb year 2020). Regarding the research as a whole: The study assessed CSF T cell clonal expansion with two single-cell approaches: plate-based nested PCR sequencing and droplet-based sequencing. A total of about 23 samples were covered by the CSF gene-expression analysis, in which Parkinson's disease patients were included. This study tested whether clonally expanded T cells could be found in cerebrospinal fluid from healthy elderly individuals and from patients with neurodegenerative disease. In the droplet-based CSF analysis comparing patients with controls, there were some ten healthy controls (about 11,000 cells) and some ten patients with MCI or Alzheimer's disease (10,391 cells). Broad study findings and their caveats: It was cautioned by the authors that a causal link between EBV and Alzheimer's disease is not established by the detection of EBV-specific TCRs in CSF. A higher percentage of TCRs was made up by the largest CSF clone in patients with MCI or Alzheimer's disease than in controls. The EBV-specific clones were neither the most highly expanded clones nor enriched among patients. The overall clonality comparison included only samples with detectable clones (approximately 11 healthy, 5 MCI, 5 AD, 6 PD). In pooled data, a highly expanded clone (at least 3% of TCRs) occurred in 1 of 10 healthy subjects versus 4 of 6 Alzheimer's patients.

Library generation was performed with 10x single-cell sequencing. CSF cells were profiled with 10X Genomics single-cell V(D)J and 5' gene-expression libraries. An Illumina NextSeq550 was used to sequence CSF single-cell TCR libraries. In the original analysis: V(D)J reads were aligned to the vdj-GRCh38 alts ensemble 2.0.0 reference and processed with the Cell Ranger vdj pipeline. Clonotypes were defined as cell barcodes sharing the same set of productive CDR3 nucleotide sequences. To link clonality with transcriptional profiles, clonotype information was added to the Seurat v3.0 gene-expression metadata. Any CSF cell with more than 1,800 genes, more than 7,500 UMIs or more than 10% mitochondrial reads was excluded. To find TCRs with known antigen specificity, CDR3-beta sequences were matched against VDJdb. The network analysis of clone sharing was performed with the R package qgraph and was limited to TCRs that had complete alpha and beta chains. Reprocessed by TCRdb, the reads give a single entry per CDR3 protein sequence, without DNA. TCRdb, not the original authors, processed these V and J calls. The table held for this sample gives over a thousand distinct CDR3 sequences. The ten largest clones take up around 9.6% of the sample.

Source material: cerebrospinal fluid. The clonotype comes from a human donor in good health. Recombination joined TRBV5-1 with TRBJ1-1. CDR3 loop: CASSRLGTWDTEAFF.